The 6 T cell receptor beta chains below all came from one sample that was sequenced in a study of blood T cell repertoires in COVID-19. The table came from immunoSEQ multiplex PCR; TCRdb's copy has only in-frame clones and leaves some out. The data hold tens of thousands of clones, with around 90% observed a single time. The sequencing input was peripheral blood. All receptors derive from a man aged 50-60 years with acute or convalescent COVID-19.

The chain combines TRBV2 with TRBJ1-2; 11 bases agree with TRBD1. J gave up 8 bases and V 6 bases, and 11 bases lay outside the gene matches. The CDR3 has 15 amino acids. The germline gives CDR1 SNHLY, CDR2 FYNNEI. The CDR3 loop is CASRAGTGGTRGYTF. In DNA, the CDR3 is TGTGCCAGCAGAGCCGGGACAGGGGGGACCAGGGGCTACACCTTC.

This clone was picked up one time. The V call is TRBV30, the J call TRBJ1-5, with no clear D. CDR1 and CDR2 (germline): GTSNPN, SVGIG (reference sequence). This CDR3 contains 15 residues. The V gene lost 0 bases and the J gene lost 2 bases, with 11 bases spanning the gap. The CDR3 region is CAWSVPGYGNQPQHF. The CDR3 DNA sequence: TGTGCCTGGAGTGTACCGGGATATGGCAATCAGCCCCAGCATTTT. Combining the CDR3 with reference TRBV30 and TRBJ1-5 gives the whole variable domain SQTIHQWPATLVQPVGSPLSLECTVEGTSNPNLYWYRQAAGRGLQLLFYSVGIGQISSEVPQNLSASRPQDRQFILSSKKLLLSDSGFYLCAWSVPGYGNQPQHFGDGTRLSIL.

The CDR3 spells CASSDGRSGGYGYTF. The CDR3 region has the DNA TGTGCCAGCAGTGACGGGAGATCCGGAGGGTATGGCTACACCTTC. The chain carries TRBV6-4 and TRBJ1-2; D is unresolved. CDR1 and CDR2 (germline): MRHNA, SNTAGT. V shed 2 bases and J shed 5 bases, with 15 bases lying between them. This CDR3 comprises 15 residues.

This sequence joins TRBV11-2 and TRBJ1-5; no reliable D call. V shed 0 bases and J shed 7 bases, with 13 bases lying between them. The germline CDR1 and CDR2 sequences are SGHAT and FQNNGV. This CDR3 is built from 15 residues. The CDR3 loop reads CASSLDAGVLQPQHF. CDR3 nucleotides: TGTGCCAGCAGCTTAGATGCCGGGGTTCTCCAGCCCCAGCATTTT.

The chain combines TRBV29-1 with TRBJ2-1, with a possible D match to TRBD2 (6 bases). The CDR3 length is 14 residues. CDR1 is SQVTM, CDR2 ANQGSEA, per germline. Trimming cost V 3 bases and J 6 bases, with 15 bases left between them. The DNA for the CDR3 is TGCAGCGTTGAGGTGGGGGGTGCGGTCAATGAGCAGTTCTTC. Encoded protein: CSVEVGGAVNEQFF.

This sequence joins TRBV24-1 and TRBJ2-7; a weak D match, TRBD1 (5 bases). Germline V gene lookup returns CDR1 KGHDR and CDR2 SFDVKD. With 6 bases removed from V and 8 bases from J, the gap between germline ends came to 10 bases. This CDR3 region has 11 residues. CDR3 sequence reads: CATSRQGKQYF. CDR3 sequence (DNA): TGTGCCACCAGTCGGCAGGGCAAGCAGTACTTC.